A selection of T cell receptor beta chains follows, all from one sample in a study of CD8+ T cells in alopecia areata. Only in-frame clones appear in the TCRdb table, and some are missing; sequencing was by immunoSEQ multiplex PCR. The sample consists of about 150,000 clones, around 47% of them appearing once. The specimen was CD4+ T cells sorted from blood. The source is a human donor with alopecia areata. The CDR3 runs from the conserved cysteine through the conserved F or W. D genes are given only for firm matches. Clone size is shown for a subset of rows, as once, few, many or a class of expanded clone.

TRBJ2-5 NA TRBV13 NA TGTGCCAGCAGCCTCCAAGAGACCCAGTACTTC CASSLQETQYF
TRBJ2-1 NA TRBV15 TRBD1 TGTGCCACCAGCAGAGACGGGGACAGCAATGAGCAGTTCTTC CATSRDGDSNEQFF
TRBJ2-4 NA TRBV11-3 NA TGTGCCAGCAGCTTACTAGCCAAAAACATTCAGTACTTC CASSLLAKNIQYF
TRBJ2-1 NA TRBV10-3 NA TGTGCCATCTCCCTTGACTCCTACAATGAGCAGTTCTTC CAISLDSYNEQFF
TRBJ2-1 NA TRBV29-1 TRBD2 TGCAGCGTTGACCTATCTAGCGGGAGCTTGTATGAGCAGTTCTTC CSVDLSSGSLYEQFF
TRBJ2-1 few TRBV19 NA TGTGCCAGTAGTTGGGCCCCACACGCGGGGAGGGAGCAGTTCTTC CASSWAPHAGREQFF
TRBJ2-1 NA TRBV30 NA TGTGCCTCACAACAGTACCTAGATTCGGTGAGGAAGTTCTTC CASQQYLDSVRKFF
TRBJ2-7 few TRBV29-1 NA TGCAGCGTAGGGACATCACACGAGCAGTACTTC CSVGTSHEQYF
TRBJ2-5 few TRBV14 NA TGTGCCAGCAGGCGCTCGTCGTTCCAAGAGACCCAGTACTTC CASRRSSFQETQYF
TRBJ2-1 few TRBV29-1 NA TGCAGCGTTGATAAGAGTAGGGGCTACAATGAGCAGTTCTTC CSVDKSRGYNEQFF
TRBJ2-7 NA TRBV5-1 TRBD2 TGCGCCAGCAGCTTTGGGCTAGCGGGAGGACCGAGCTCCTACGAGCAGTACTTC CASSFGLAGGPSSYEQYF
TRBJ1-1 few TRBV29-1 NA TGCAGCGCCCACCTTTCGGGGGGCCGGCGTGGTGGAGCTTTCTTT CSAHLSGGRRGGAFF
TRBJ2-7 NA TRBV25-1 TRBD2 TGTGCCAGCAGTGGGACTAGCGGGAGGGCTGACTACGAGCAGTACTTC CASSGTSGRADYEQYF
TRBJ2-7 few TRBV19 TRBD2 TGTGCCAGTAGTGCTTCCGGGACTAGCAAGGTGCAGTACTTC CASSASGTSKVQYF
TRBJ2-7 NA TRBV28 NA TGTGCCAGCAGGACGGAAGAGGGTCTGAGCTACGAGCAGTACTTC CASRTEEGLSYEQYF
TRBJ2-3 few TRBV6-5 TRBD2 TGTGCCAGCAGTTATGCTAGCGGGAGGGCCGCAGATACGCAGTATTTT CASSYASGRAADTQYF
TRBJ2-7 NA TRBV27 NA TGTGCCAGCAGTTCCTTCTCCTACGAGCAGTACTTC CASSSFSYEQYF
TRBJ2-7 NA TRBV28 NA TGTGCCAGCAGCCCCACCGCCCTGACCTACGAGCAGTACTTC CASSPTALTYEQYF
TRBJ1-1 NA TRBV9 NA TGTGCCAGCAGCGTGGTTCCGGGAACTGAAGCTTTCTTT CASSVVPGTEAFF
TRBJ1-1 NA TRBV6-5 NA TGTGCCAGCAGTTATAGTACCGCGACCGAAGCTTTCTTT CASSYSTATEAFF
TRBJ2-4 NA TRBV10-3 NA TGTGCCATCAGTGACAGTGTCAAAGCCAAAAACATTCAGTACTTC CAISDSVKAKNIQYF
TRBJ2-3 NA TRBV11-2 NA TGTGCCAGCAGCTCGGATCTAAGGGGGGCAGCAACAGATACGCAGTATTTT CASSSDLRGAATDTQYF
TRBJ1-2 NA TRBV19 TRBD1 TGTGCCAGTAGTACCCGGGACAGAGAAAACTATGGCTACACCTTC CASSTRDRENYGYTF
TRBJ2-7 few TRBV5-1 TRBD1 TGCGCCAGCAGCTCAGGGACAGACTACGAGCAGTACTTC CASSSGTDYEQYF
TRBJ2-3 once TRBV9 NA TGTGCCAGCAGCGTAGCTCCGGGGACTCCCAATCTCAAGGATACGCAGTATTTT CASSVAPGTPNLKDTQYF
TRBJ2-1 NA TRBV28 NA TGTGCCAGCAGACGGTTTGACGGGAGAGAGCAGTTCTTC CASRRFDGREQFF
TRBJ2-5 few TRBV5-1 NA TGCGCCAGCAGCTTGGCAGGGTTTCAAGAGACCCAGTACTTC CASSLAGFQETQYF
TRBJ2-3 NA TRBV5-1 NA TGCGCCAGCAGCTTGAAGGGGACCACCGGCACAGATACGCAGTATTTT CASSLKGTTGTDTQYF
TRBJ2-5 NA TRBV7-2 NA TGTGCCAGCACCAAAGCGGCGGGAGAGACCCAGTACTTC CASTKAAGETQYF
TRBJ2-7 few TRBV5-1 NA TGCGCCAGCAGCCAACGGGCCCATGCCTCCTACGAGCAGTACTTC CASSQRAHASYEQYF
TRBJ2-2 few TRBV5-1 TRBD2 TGCGCCAGCAGCTTTTCGAGCGGGAGTACCGGGGAGCTGTTTTTT CASSFSSGSTGELFF
TRBJ1-1 few TRBV18 NA TGTGCCAGCTCACCACCGAACAGGAACACTGAAGCTTTCTTT CASSPPNRNTEAFF
TRBJ2-5 NA TRBV6-1 TRBD2 TGTGCCAGCAGTGAAGGGACTAGCCTAGTTGAGACCCAGTACTTC CASSEGTSLVETQYF
TRBJ2-5 NA TRBV29-1 NA TGCAGCGTTGTGACAGAAGAGACCCAGTACTTC CSVVTEETQYF
TRBJ2-7 NA TRBV18 TRBD1 TGTGCCAGCTCACCGGGACAGGGGGCTTCCTACGAGCAGTACTTC CASSPGQGASYEQYF
TRBJ2-1 NA TRBV27 NA TGTGCCAGCGCTTCCAGTCTGCGGGGTTTTGAGCAGTTCTTC CASASSLRGFEQFF
TRBJ2-7 once TRBV5-1 NA TGCGCCAGCAGCTCCGGGAGTCCCTACGAGCAGTACTTC CASSSGSPYEQYF
TRBJ2-7 NA TRBV20-1 NA TGCAGTGCTAGTGCCCTCTACGAGCAGTACTTC CSASALYEQYF
TRBJ1-1 NA TRBV14 NA TGTGCCAGCAGCCAGGGGGGGAACACTGAAGCTTTCTTT CASSQGGNTEAFF
TRBJ2-7 NA TRBV2 NA TGTGCCAGCAAAGTTAATAGGGAGCAGTACTTC CASKVNREQYF
TRBJ2-7 NA TRBV2 NA TGTGCCAGCAGGCAGGCAGTTGAGCAGTACTTC CASRQAVEQYF
TRBJ2-2 NA TRBV7-2 NA TGTGCCAGCAGCGGCTACCTGGAAGGGGAGCTGTTTTTT CASSGYLEGELFF
TRBJ2-5 once TRBV5-1 NA TGCGCCAGCAAGGAAAGGCGGAACCAAGAGACCCAGTACTTC CASKERRNQETQYF
TRBJ2-1 few TRBV29-1 TRBD2 TGCAGCGTTGAGGGACTAGCGGCTTCCTACAATGAGCAGTTCTTC CSVEGLAASYNEQFF
TRBJ2-3 few TRBV19 NA TGTGCCAGTAGTAATCTAGCTAGGGATACGCAGTATTTT CASSNLARDTQYF
TRBJ2-7 few TRBV29-1 NA TGCAGCGTTGAAATACAGGAAGGGGGCTACGAGCAGTACTTC CSVEIQEGGYEQYF
TRBJ2-1 NA TRBV2 NA TGTGCCAGCAGTAACCCCACCCCGTTCTTC CASSNPTPFF
TRBJ1-1 NA TRBV29-1 NA TGCAGCGTTGCCGGAGGGGCCACGAACACTGAAGCTTTCTTT CSVAGGATNTEAFF
TRBJ1-1 NA TRBV2 NA TGTGCCAGCATTCGTGTCAGGAACACTGAAGCTTTCTTT CASIRVRNTEAFF
TRBJ2-5 few TRBV7-9 NA TGTGCCAGCAGCCAGGAGGTAGAGACCCAGTACTTC CASSQEVETQYF